The next 16 T cell receptor beta chains were all read from a single sample in a study of T-cell reconstitution after alpha-beta-depleted transplantation in children. Unique molecular identifiers were built into the TCRbeta library. TCRdb used MiXCR to reprocess the PCR reads, holding one entry per CDR3 protein. Among around 580,000 distinct CDR3 sequences, roughly 30% were seen once, and the ten largest hold around 36%. Material: PBMCs, obtained before TCRalphabeta/CD19-depleted stem cell transplant. These receptors were collected from a boy in the first two years of life with Wiskott-Aldrich syndrome, due to receive a stem cell transplant.

CDR3 residues: CATSRSRASNQPQHF. The CDR3 DNA reads as TGTGCCACCAGCAGATCACGGGCTAGCAATCAGCCCCAGCATTTT. The V and J genes are TRBV15 and TRBJ1-5, with D unresolved. V was pared by 2 bases and J by 0 bases, with 8 bases between. The CDR3 runs 15 residues. Germline V lookup: CDR1 LNHNV, CDR2 YYDKDF (reference sequence).

This clonotype was recorded a few times. V is TRBV9 and J is TRBJ2-3, with D perhaps matching TRBD2 (5 bases). Per germline, CDR1 SGDLS and CDR2 YYNGEE. The CDR3 contains 15 residues. The germline V and J ends were trimmed by 4 bases and 1 base, with 13 bases remaining between them. CDR3 in DNA: TGTGCCAGCAGCCCTGGAGGATTCCGCACAGATACGCAGTATTTT. It translates to CASSPGGFRTDTQYF.

V usage is TRBV10-1 and J usage is TRBJ2-1; the D gene is possibly TRBD2 (5 bases). This CDR3 spans 16 amino acids. Germline lookup yields CDR1 WNHNN and CDR2 SYGVQD (reference sequence). The ends were cut back, 0 bases at V and 4 bases at J, with 13 bases in the middle. The CDR3 loop is CASSESRGVGYNEQFF. In DNA, the CDR3 is TGCGCCAGCAGTGAGTCCCGGGGAGTGGGTTACAATGAGCAGTTCTTC.

The chain couples TRBV20-1 to TRBJ2-7, with TRBD2 identical over 12 bases. The CDR3 spans 18 residues. V lost 0 bases to trimming and J lost 7 bases; unmatched junction nucleotides: 16. The V gene's germline CDR1 is DFQATT and CDR2 SNEGSKA (reference sequence). CDR3 amino acids: CSARDLASGRADQEEQYF. CDR3 bases: TGCAGTGCTAGAGATTTGGCTAGCGGGAGGGCCGATCAGGAGGAGCAGTACTTC.

This clonotype showed up many times. This CDR3 is CASSVGAGTQYF. The CDR3 nucleotides are TGTGCCAGCAGCGTCGGAGCGGGTACGCAGTATTTT. The genes are TRBV9 and TRBJ2-3, with D tentatively TRBD2 (6 bases). V dropped 2 bases and J dropped 8 bases, with 9 bases sitting between them. The germline CDR1 and CDR2 sequences are SGDLS and YYNGEE. This CDR3 is built from 12 residues.

V gene TRBV20-1 combines with J gene TRBJ1-2; a weak D match, TRBD1 (6 bases). Deletions cut 3 bases from V and 3 bases from J, with 14 bases between. From germline, CDR1 is DFQATT and CDR2 SNEGSKA (reference sequence). The CDR3 runs 14 residues. CDR3 bases: TGCAGTGCTAGTGAATTGGACAGCTACTATGGCTACACCTTC. Translation: CSASELDSYYGYTF.

A few counts support this clonotype. CDR3 DNA: TGTGCCAGCAGTTACGGCCCTAAGAATCAGCCCCAGCATTTT. Translation: CASSYGPKNQPQHF. This rearrangement joins TRBV6-2 or TRBV6-3 to TRBJ1-5, with D unresolved. Trimming stripped 2 bases from V and 4 bases from J, with 9 bases between. This CDR3 is built from 14 residues. CDR1 and CDR2 from the germline V gene are MNHEY and SVGEGT.

This chain uses TRBV5-6 with TRBJ2-1; a weak D match, TRBD2 (5 bases). CDR1 and CDR2 from the germline V gene are SGHDT and YYEEEE. The CDR3 contains 15 residues. V was clipped by 0 bases and J by 0 bases, with 7 bases between them. The CDR3 loop reads CASSLGRDSYNEQFF. Here the CDR3 DNA reads TGTGCCAGCAGCTTGGGCCGGGACTCCTACAATGAGCAGTTCTTC.

This clonotype appeared a few times. The chain employs TRBV7-7 and TRBJ2-7; TRBD2 aligns across 7 bases. Per germline, CDR1 SSHAT and CDR2 FNYEAQ (reference sequence). The CDR3 has 13 amino acids. Trimming took 1 base from V and 6 from J; bases not matched to a gene: 3. CDR3 DNA sequence: TGTGCCAGCAGCTTAGGGGAGGGATCCGAGCAGTACTTC. Translation: CASSLGEGSEQYF. Variable domain in full (rest from reference TRBV7-7 and TRBJ2-7): GAGVSQSPRYKVTKRGQDVTLRCDPISSHATLYWYQQALGQGPEFLTYFNYEAQPDKSGLPSDRFSAERPEGSISTLTIQRTEQRDSAMYRCASSLGEGSEQYFGPGTRLTVT.

The table lists this clonotype with a few counts. This sequence joins TRBV12-3 or TRBV12-4 and TRBJ1-1, with no clear D. The length of the CDR3 is 14 residues. V lost 1 base to trimming and J lost 4 bases, with 10 bases between them. This CDR3 is CASSLDLGGTEAFF. The CDR3, as DNA: TGTGCCAGCAGTTTAGATCTGGGTGGCACTGAAGCTTTCTTT.

This clonotype has only a few counts. The chain carries TRBV2 and TRBJ2-3, with 7 nucleotides matching TRBD2. Germline V gene sequence: CDR1 SNHLY, CDR2 FYNNEI. The V gene end was trimmed by 7 bases and the J gene end by 7 bases; junction bases not matched to a gene: 5. The CDR3 totals 12 residues. DNA for the CDR3: TGTGCCAGCAATTCGGGGGGTAATACGCAGTATTTT. Translation gives CASNSGGNTQYF.

This clonotype was counted at least ten times. V and J are TRBV5-1 and TRBJ2-3, with D tentatively TRBD1 (5 bases). The CDR3 extends over 14 amino acids. Germline V lookup: CDR1 SGHRS, CDR2 YFSETQ. The germline V and J ends were trimmed by 0 bases and 4 bases, with 9 bases remaining between them. The CDR3 loop reads CASSLEGRADTQYF. In DNA form, the CDR3 reads TGCGCCAGCAGCTTGGAAGGCAGGGCAGATACGCAGTATTTT.

The chain is built from TRBV4-1 and TRBJ2-1; 12 bases fit TRBD2. The germline V gene encodes CDR1 MGHRA and CDR2 YSYEKL. There are 17 residues in the CDR3. With V trimmed by 0 bases and J by 8 bases, 8 bases remained unmatched. In DNA form, the CDR3 reads TGCGCCAGCAGCCAAGAGAGACTAGCGGGAGTTTTGGATGAGCAGTTCTTC. Translated, it gives CASSQERLAGVLDEQFF.

The CDR3 DNA reads as TGTGCCAGCAGCTTAGGGCCGGGACAGGGGCGGGAAAAACTGTTTTTT. Translated, it gives CASSLGPGQGREKLFF. The chain couples TRBV7-8 to TRBJ1-4; 10 bases map to TRBD1. The CDR3 runs to 16 residues. The germline gives CDR1 SGHVS, CDR2 FQNEAQ. After removal of 1 base from V and 8 bases from J, the junction contained 7 bases not matched to a gene.

This clonotype was picked up a small number of times. The V call is TRBV20-1, the J call TRBJ2-1, with D perhaps assigned TRBD1 or TRBD2 (6 bases each). CDR3 length equals 14 residues. V lost 5 bases to trimming and J lost 2 bases, with 13 bases between them. In germline, CDR1 is DFQATT, CDR2 SNEGSKA (reference sequence). CDR3 coding DNA: TGCAGTGCTCCGGTGGGGGGCCCCTACAATGAGCAGTTCTTC. This translates into CSAPVGGPYNEQFF.

This clonotype was counted only a few times. This chain links TRBV5-6 with TRBJ2-1; no firm D call. The CDR3 has 17 amino acids. CDR1 is SGHDT and CDR2 is YYEEEE in the germline V gene. Trimming pared 2 bases from V and 4 bases from J, leaving 19 bases between. CDR3 residues: CASSFWATHTLYNEQFF. The CDR3 DNA follows: TGTGCCAGCAGCTTTTGGGCGACCCATACTCTATACAATGAGCAGTTCTTC.